Included here is one T cell receptor beta chain sequence, with context. Antigen specificity is unknown. These data originate in a study of CD8+ T cells in alopecia areata. Broader study findings: Clonality in lesional scalp, especially alopecia totalis/universalis, exceeded that of normal scalp. Expanded CD8+ clones among the top 100, and scalp clonality, were significantly decreased by tofacitinib.

Treatment: oral pan-JAK inhibitor, 5-10 mg twice daily. A FACSAria was used to sort CD4+ and CD8+ T cells. These cells came from PBMCs. Germline CDR1 GTSNPN, CDR2 SVGIG (reference sequence). The CDR3 length is 14 residues. The V gene lost 5 bases and the J gene lost 3 bases, with 11 bases spanning the gap. In each case, RNA was isolated and then reverse transcribed into cDNA as the sequencing template. Assay: immunoSEQ multiplex PCR; the TCRdb copy retains only in-frame clones and omits some. The sample includes 90,000 to 130,000 clones, approximately 54% of them seen just once. The chain is built from TRBV30 and TRBJ2-6; no firm D call. The sample here was CD8+ T cells sorted from blood, taken at week 24, from a patient treated with tofacitinib. The receptor was derived from a human donor with alopecia areata. In DNA form, the CDR3 reads TGTGCCTGGGATTTCCCCGGTGGGGCCAACGTCCTGACTTTC. Translated, it gives CAWDFPGGANVLTF.